Reported below is one TCR beta chain. The data derive from a study of T cell changes during pregnancy in multiple sclerosis. Germline CDR1 SGDLS, CDR2 YYNGEE. The CDR3 has 17 amino acids. With 5 bases removed from V and 7 bases from J, the gap between germline ends came to 22 bases. Generated by immunoSEQ multiplex PCR, the TCRdb table keeps only in-frame clones and is missing some. The table shows about 60,000 clones, with around 93% occurring only once. This receptor was obtained from a female donor with multiple sclerosis, enrolled in a pregnancy study. The chain recombines TRBV9 with TRBJ1-6, with D possibly matching TRBD1 (5 bases). Here the sequenced sample was CD4+ T cells from peripheral blood mononuclear cells, taken in the first trimester of pregnancy. CDR3 loop: CASSGGSRGRLNSPLHF. In DNA form, the CDR3 reads TGTGCCAGCAGTGGGGGGTCGCGTGGACGCTTAAATTCACCCCTCCACTTT.